These 20 T cell receptor beta chains came from one sample sequenced in a study of T cells in Graves' hyperthyroidism and ophthalmopathy. Amplification of TCR beta CDR3 regions used RNA as the template. The study used the HTBI primer set for a first-round RT-PCR of the TCR CDR3. One entry per CDR3 protein, called by TCRdb with MiXCR from the multiplex PCR reads. Of a few hundred thousand distinct CDR3 sequences in the sample, about a fifth were seen once. Sequencing input: blood. Every receptor here comes from a young man with Graves' hyperthyroidism.

This clonotype was observed at least ten times. V usage is TRBV13 and J usage is TRBJ1-1, with D unclear. This CDR3 region has 15 residues. The V end lost 4 bases, the J end lost 8 bases, and 20 bases lay between the germline ends. CDR1 and CDR2 from the germline V gene are PRHDT and FYEKMQ (reference sequence). As DNA, the CDR3 is TGTGCCAGCAGCTCAAGATCGTGGGGAGGCTTGGAAGCTTTCTTT. It codes for CASSSRSWGGLEAFF.

To note about this clonotype: This may be a read error, as it is one base from a much larger clone. V and J are TRBV28 and TRBJ2-7; no reliable D call. Germline-derived CDR1 and CDR2 are MDHEN and SYDVKM. Trimming left V 8 bases short and J 2 bases short, with 28 bases between. CDR3 size: 18 residues. In DNA form, the CDR3 reads TGTGCCAGCTCAGTAGCTTGGGGTGCGCTCATGACACCCTACGAGCAGTACTTC. Translated, it gives CASSVAWGALMTPYEQYF.

This chain joins TRBV6-5 and TRBJ2-7; unclear D gene. Germline V gene data show CDR1 as MNHEY and CDR2 as SVGAGI. The CDR3 spans 13 residues. V lost 5 bases and J 4 bases, leaving 12 bases between the germline ends. CDR3 protein: CASSNDKFYEQYF. The CDR3 DNA follows: TGTGCCAGCAGTAACGACAAATTTTACGAGCAGTACTTC.

Many counts were recorded for this clonotype. The chain recombines TRBV27 with TRBJ2-7; D gene unclear. The CDR3 runs 13 residues. The V gene lost 6 bases and the J gene lost 2 bases, with 11 bases spanning the gap. Germline lookup yields CDR1 MNHEY and CDR2 SMNVEV (reference sequence). The CDR3 spells CASSPNGAYEQYF. The CDR3 nucleotides are TGTGCCAGCAGCCCGAATGGGGCCTACGAGCAGTACTTC.

This chain links TRBV7-2 with TRBJ1-1, with unresolved D. The V end lost 4 bases, the J end lost 5 bases, and 17 bases lay between the germline ends. CDR3 length equals 15 residues. Germline lookup yields CDR1 SGHTA and CDR2 FQGNSA. Here the CDR3 DNA reads TGTGCCAGCAGCTCGTTCGGGGTAAAGTATACTGAAGCTTTCTTT. Its translation is CASSSFGVKYTEAFF.

This clonotype was counted ten times or more. V is TRBV15 and J is TRBJ1-5, with D uncertain. Germline V gene sequence: CDR1 LNHNV, CDR2 YYDKDF (reference sequence). CDR3 size: 13 residues. Trimming removed 1 base at V and 5 bases at J, with 6 bases between. CDR3 amino acids: CATSRAVDQPQHF. CDR3 bases: TGTGCCACCAGCAGAGCTGTAGATCAGCCCCAGCATTTT.

This clonotype was counted ten times or more. In nucleotides, the CDR3 is TGTGCCAGCAGTTACTCGGACAGTTCTTTCTATGGCTACACCTTC. Translated, it gives CASSYSDSSFYGYTF. This sequence joins TRBV27 and TRBJ1-2; D perhaps matches TRBD1 (6 bases). V lost 4 bases and J lost 4, with 16 bases in between. CDR1 and CDR2 from the germline V gene are MNHEY and SMNVEV (reference sequence). This CDR3 region has 15 residues.

This clonotype turned up a few times. The chain couples TRBV7-2 to TRBJ1-1; D possibly corresponds to TRBD1 (5 bases). Germline assignment: CDR1 SGHTA and CDR2 FQGNSA. The length of the CDR3 is 13 residues. The germline V and J ends were trimmed by 1 base and 6 bases, with 9 bases remaining between them. CDR3: CASSLGGDSEAFF. The CDR3 region has the DNA TGTGCCAGCAGCTTAGGGGGGGACTCTGAAGCTTTCTTT.

V is TRBV6-2 or TRBV6-3 and J is TRBJ1-1; 7 positions agree with TRBD1. CDR3 length equals 16 residues. CDR1 and CDR2 (germline): MNHEY, SVGEGT. The V and J ends lost 6 bases and 1 base, in that order; junction bases with no gene match: 11. The CDR3 sequence is CASSPQQGTSNTEAFF. The CDR3 DNA sequence: TGTGCCAGCAGCCCCCAACAGGGGACCTCGAACACTGAAGCTTTCTTT.

This clonotype was seen at least ten times. V and J are TRBV19 and TRBJ1-5; D is undetermined. Germline V gives CDR1 LNHDA, CDR2 SQIVND (reference sequence). The CDR3 loop spans 13 amino acids. Trimming pared 4 bases from V and 5 bases from J, leaving 9 bases between. CDR3 protein: CASSTRPDQPQHF. DNA for the CDR3: TGTGCCAGTAGTACCCGACCTGATCAGCCCCAGCATTTT.

The table lists this clonotype with many counts. This chain joins TRBV24-1 and TRBJ1-1; no clear D. The germline gives CDR1 KGHDR, CDR2 SFDVKD. The length of the CDR3 is 11 residues. V lost 4 bases, J lost 9 bases, and 8 bases lay in between. The CDR3 loop reads CATSDGQKAFF. DNA of the CDR3: TGTGCCACCAGTGACGGGCAGAAAGCTTTCTTT.

The genes are TRBV6-1 and TRBJ2-7; no clear D. Germline V gene sequence: CDR1 MNHNS, CDR2 SASEGT. This CDR3 region has 11 residues. Trimming cost V 4 bases and J 6 bases, with 7 bases left between them. CDR3: CASSVGLEQYF. The CDR3 DNA sequence: TGTGCCAGCAGTGTAGGCCTCGAGCAGTACTTC.

This clonotype has ten or more counts. The V gene is TRBV28, the J gene TRBJ2-7; tentatively, D is TRBD1 (6 bases). The germline CDR1 and CDR2 sequences are MDHEN and SYDVKM. V was shortened by 4 bases and J by 6 bases, with 10 bases between the two germline ends. The CDR3 extends over 12 amino acids. CDR3 region: CASSSPGVEQYF. As DNA, the CDR3 is TGTGCCAGCAGTTCCCCAGGGGTCGAGCAGTACTTC.

In its sample, this clonotype was seen many times. The chain has TRBV7-6 and TRBJ2-7; TRBD1 matches 9 bases. The CDR3 contains 17 residues. Germline V gene lookup returns CDR1 SGHVS and CDR2 FNYEAQ. Trimming at V came to 4 bases and at J to 0 bases, leaving 10 bases not matched to a gene. CDR3 region: CASSSPNRGPHSYEQYF. The CDR3 region has the DNA TGTGCCAGCAGCTCCCCTAACAGGGGGCCCCACTCCTACGAGCAGTACTTC.

This clonotype was detected many times. DNA of the CDR3: TGTGCCAGCAGTTTAGCCAGGACCCGCGGTGAGCAGTACTTC. Translation gives CASSLARTRGEQYF. The chain carries TRBV12-3 or TRBV12-4 and TRBJ2-7, with D uncertain. Trimming shortened V by 0 bases and J by 7 bases, and 13 bases separated the two germline ends. There are 14 residues in the CDR3.

This clonotype was recorded at least ten times. The chain has TRBV4-1 and TRBJ1-1; 8 bases are shared with TRBD1. The length of the CDR3 is 16 residues. Germline V gene sequence: CDR1 MGHRA, CDR2 YSYEKL. Germline trimming cut 0 bases from V and 4 bases from J; bases unmatched to any gene: 7. DNA of the CDR3: TGCGCCAGCAGCCAAGAAAGGACAGGGAAGACCACTGAAGCTTTCTTT. Translation gives CASSQERTGKTTEAFF.

For this clonotype: One junction end does not reproduce the germline sequence, and a read error may be involved. The rearrangement joins TRBV29-1 to TRBJ2-7; 7 nucleotides line up with TRBD1. Germline CDR1 SQVTM, CDR2 ANQGSEA. The CDR3 is made up of 14 amino acids. CDR3 amino acids: CSVEVSGQSYGQYF. CDR3 bases: TGCAGCGTTGAGGTCTCGGGACAGAGCTACGGGCAGTACTTC.

This clonotype was detected a few times. The J gene is TRBJ1-2, the V gene TRBV28, with 8 bases lining up with TRBD1. Germline trimming cut 1 base from V and 6 bases from J; bases unmatched to any gene: 4. CDR1 and CDR2 from the germline V gene are MDHEN and SYDVKM. The CDR3 has 14 amino acids. The CDR3 DNA reads as TGTGCCAGCAGTTTATCCGACAGGGGCGATGGCTACACCTTC. Translating gives CASSLSDRGDGYTF.

The V gene is TRBV18, the J gene TRBJ2-5; 9 bases line up with TRBD1. Germline V gene lookup returns CDR1 KGHSH and CDR2 LQKENI. The trim removed 3 bases at V and 5 bases at J, leaving 4 bases unmatched. CDR3 length: 14 amino acids. This CDR3 is CASSPGTGTETQYF. CDR3 sequence (DNA): TGTGCCAGCTCACCCGGGACAGGGACGGAGACCCAGTACTTC.

This clonotype came up many times. This chain joins TRBV7-2 and TRBJ1-1; no firm D call. The CDR3 loop spans 14 amino acids. CDR1 SGHTA and CDR2 FQGNSA come from the germline V gene. V shed 2 bases and J shed 4 bases, with 11 bases lying between them. CDR3 amino acids: CASSLLTRTTEAFF. The CDR3 DNA reads as TGTGCCAGCAGCTTATTGACACGGACCACTGAAGCTTTCTTT.